The rows below give T cell receptor beta chains drawn from one sample of a study of blood T cell repertoires in COVID-19. Only in-frame clones appear in the TCRdb table, and some are missing; sequencing was by immunoSEQ multiplex PCR. The data hold 200,000 to 250,000 clones, with around 80% observed a single time. The sequenced material came from peripheral blood. The receptor set was obtained from a woman aged 80 or older with active or convalescent COVID-19. The CDR3 runs from the conserved cysteine through the conserved F or W. The order of the fields is V gene, J gene, D gene, clone size, CDR3 DNA, CDR3 protein. D genes are given only for firm matches. A clone size is listed for some rows: how often the clone was seen (once, few, many), or a class if it is expanded.

TRBV12-3/TRBV12-4	TRBJ1-1	TRBD1	NA	TGTGCCAGCAGCCGGGACAGGGTGCAGGGAGCTTTCTTT	CASSRDRVQGAFF
TRBV6-5	TRBJ1-2	TRBD1	NA	TGTGCCAGCAGTAAGACAGGGTCGGCCTATGGCTACACCTTC	CASSKTGSAYGYTF
TRBV2	TRBJ2-7	NA	NA	TGTGCCAGTACCCGGGACTCTCGCGTGTTGCAGTACTTC	CASTRDSRVLQYF
TRBV5-1	TRBJ1-4	TRBD1	NA	TGCGCCAGCAGCTTTACAGGGGATAAAGAAAAACTGTTTTTT	CASSFTGDKEKLFF
TRBV19	TRBJ1-3	TRBD1	NA	TGTGCCAGTAGTTCTCCATCCGGGACAGGGCCCTCTGGAAACACCATATATTTT	CASSSPSGTGPSGNTIYF
TRBV2	TRBJ2-7	TRBD1	NA	TGTGCCAGCAGTATAGGGACAGGTTCCTACGAGCAGTACTTC	CASSIGTGSYEQYF
TRBV3-1/TRBV3-2	TRBJ2-7	TRBD2	NA	TGTGCCAGCAGCCTTCGGACTAGCGGGGGTTCATACGAGCAGTACTTC	CASSLRTSGGSYEQYF
TRBV3-1/TRBV3-2	TRBJ2-2	NA	few	TGTGCCAGCAGCCAAGTCGGGAGTGGCACCGGGGAGCTGTTTTTT	CASSQVGSGTGELFF
TRBV5-8	TRBJ2-7	TRBD2	NA	TGTGCCAGCAGCTTGGTTGGGACTAGCACCTACGAGCAGTACTTC	CASSLVGTSTYEQYF
TRBV5-1	TRBJ1-1	NA	NA	TGCGCCAGCAGGTTGCCAGGGGCTCCAACTGAAGCTTTCTTT	CASRLPGAPTEAFF
TRBV12-3/TRBV12-4	TRBJ1-1	NA	NA	TGTGCCAGCAGTTTTATCCCAGACACTGAAGCTTTCTTT	CASSFIPDTEAFF
TRBV5-1	TRBJ2-1	TRBD2	NA	TGCGCCAGCAGCCCGGGACTAGCGGGGTACTCCTACAATGAGCAGTTCTTC	CASSPGLAGYSYNEQFF
TRBV5-6	TRBJ1-5	TRBD1	NA	TGTGCCAGCAGCTTTCTACAGGGGGGAAATCAGCCCCAGCATTTT	CASSFLQGGNQPQHF
TRBV2	TRBJ2-1	TRBD2	NA	TGTGCCAGCACTGGCGGGAGGCGCTCCTACAATGAGCAGTTCTTC	CASTGGRRSYNEQFF
TRBV5-1	TRBJ2-1	TRBD2	NA	TGCGCCAGCAGCTTGAGGCGGGAGGGCTCCTACAATGAGCAGTTCTTC	CASSLRREGSYNEQFF
TRBV27	TRBJ2-2	TRBD1	NA	TGTGCCAGCAGCCGGGACAGGGGGACCGGGGAGCTGTTTTTT	CASSRDRGTGELFF
TRBV7-9	TRBJ2-2	NA	NA	TGTGCCAGCAGTAAAAGGGAGAGCGCGAACACCGGGGAGCTGTTTTTT	CASSKRESANTGELFF
TRBV19	TRBJ1-1	TRBD1	few	TGTGCCAGTAGTATTGGGACAGGAGGGAACACTGAAGCTTTCTTT	CASSIGTGGNTEAFF
TRBV5-4	TRBJ2-1	NA	NA	TGTGCCAGCAGCTTGGACCAGGGCTCCTACAATGAGCAGTTCTTC	CASSLDQGSYNEQFF
TRBV5-6	TRBJ2-7	NA	NA	TGTGCCAGCAGCTTAGGGACAAGTCTCAACGAGCAGTACTTC	CASSLGTSLNEQYF
TRBV10-3	TRBJ1-2	TRBD1	NA	TGTGCCATCAGTGGCCCGGGACAGGGGCCTCAGGGCTATGGCTACACCTTC	CAISGPGQGPQGYGYTF
TRBV24-1	TRBJ2-1	TRBD1	once	TGTGCCACCAGTGATCCGGGACAGCCTTACAATGAGCAGTTCTTC	CATSDPGQPYNEQFF
TRBV4-3	TRBJ2-6	TRBD1	NA	TGCGCCAGCACCTTAACAGGGGGCAAGCCTGGGGCCAACGTCCTGACTTTC	CASTLTGGKPGANVLTF
TRBV6-2/TRBV6-3	TRBJ2-2	NA	NA	TGTGCCAGCAGTGACCCACAGGGAGTTGCCACCGGGGAGCTGTTTTTT	CASSDPQGVATGELFF
TRBV18	TRBJ2-7	TRBD1	NA	TGTGCCAGCTCACCACCGACAGGGGGCCCTAGCGAGCAGTACTTC	CASSPPTGGPSEQYF
TRBV5-5	TRBJ2-7	NA	NA	TGTGCCAGCAGCTTGGACGAGGAGCAGTACTTC	CASSLDEEQYF
TRBV7-3	TRBJ1-2	NA	NA	TGTGCCAGCAGCGCGCAACAGGGAGACTATGGCTACACCTTC	CASSAQQGDYGYTF
TRBV11-2	TRBJ1-3	TRBD1	few	TGTGCCAGCAGCTTAGCGGCGGGACAGGGGATCAACACCATATATTTT	CASSLAAGQGINTIYF
TRBV5-5	TRBJ2-3	TRBD2	NA	TGTGCCAGCAGCTTGGGGCAGGGAGGGCCCGCAGATACGCAGTATTTT	CASSLGQGGPADTQYF
TRBV5-6	TRBJ2-7	TRBD1	NA	TGTGCCAGCAGCCCTGATGGACAGGGACCCTACGAGCAGTACTTC	CASSPDGQGPYEQYF
TRBV2	TRBJ2-5	TRBD1	NA	TGTGCCAGCAATATTCAACAGGGGGAAGAGACCCAGTACTTC	CASNIQQGEETQYF
TRBV5-1	TRBJ1-5	NA	NA	TGCGCCAGCAGCTTGGGTGACAGTGCCTATAGCAATCAGCCCCAGCATTTT	CASSLGDSAYSNQPQHF
TRBV19	TRBJ2-1	NA	NA	TGTGCCAGTAGTATAGAAACTAGTGGATCCTACAATGAGCAGTTCTTC	CASSIETSGSYNEQFF
TRBV29-1	TRBJ2-3	NA	NA	TGCAGCGTTGAACGGGGACAAGGCACAGATACGCAGTATTTT	CSVERGQGTDTQYF
TRBV5-1	TRBJ1-6	TRBD1	NA	TGCGCCAGCACAGCAACGACAGGGAATTCACCCCTCCACTTT	CASTATTGNSPLHF
TRBV19	TRBJ2-7	TRBD2	NA	TGTGCCAGTAGTAGAACTAGCGGGCAGTGGAGCGAGCAGTACTTC	CASSRTSGQWSEQYF
TRBV2	TRBJ2-3	NA	NA	TGTGCCAGCAGTGAAGACAGGGGGGGGACAGATACGCAGTATTTT	CASSEDRGGTDTQYF
TRBV13	TRBJ2-7	TRBD1	NA	TGTGCCAGCAGACTACGACAGGGGCTCCCCTACGAGCAGTACTTC	CASRLRQGLPYEQYF
TRBV7-9	TRBJ1-2	TRBD1	once	TGTGCCAGCAGCTTCGATCAGGACAGGGTCGCGAGGGGCTACACCTTC	CASSFDQDRVARGYTF
TRBV18	TRBJ1-3	NA	NA	TGTGCCAGCACCGACATCTCTGGAAACACCATATATTTT	CASTDISGNTIYF
TRBV14	TRBJ1-1	NA	NA	TGTGCCAGCAGCCAAGACAGGGGAAACACTGAAGCTTTCTTT	CASSQDRGNTEAFF
TRBV5-1	TRBJ2-1	NA	NA	TGCGCCAGCTGCGAGAGCTCCTACAATGAGCAGTTCTTC	CASCESSYNEQFF
TRBV2	TRBJ2-5	TRBD2	NA	TGTGCCAGCGCACAAGCGGGGTGGGCCCAAGAGACCCAGTACTTC	CASAQAGWAQETQYF
TRBV9	TRBJ1-6	NA	NA	TGTGCCAGCAGCCCGTTGCCGGAGAATTCACCCCTCCACTTT	CASSPLPENSPLHF
TRBV2	TRBJ2-5	TRBD2	NA	TGTGCCAGCAGTGGCAGCGGGAGGGCCGTTCGTGAGACCCAGTACTTC	CASSGSGRAVRETQYF